These T cell receptor beta chains were read from a single sample in a study of cytomegalovirus exposure and HLA in healthy donors. The repertoire was sequenced with immunoSEQ multiplex PCR; TCRdb's copy has only in-frame clones and lacks some. Of 80,000 or so clones in the sample, roughly 80% were seen once. Material: PBMCs. All receptors come from a woman aged 35 to 49 in good health and CMV-seronegative. The CDR3 runs from the conserved cysteine through the conserved F or W.

v_gene,j_gene,len,CDR3aa
TRBV6-6,TRBJ2-6,15,CASSQSPPGANVLTF
TRBV7-6,TRBJ2-7,15,CASSIGTSGPYEQYF
TRBV7-6,TRBJ2-7,14,CASSLVGGFREQYF
TRBV9,TRBJ2-1,17,CASSPRTSGGFYNEQFF
TRBV11-2,TRBJ2-1,13,CASSRDRHNEQFF
TRBV28,TRBJ2-2,11,CASSFLGELFF
TRBV7-6,TRBJ1-2,19,CASSRGRDKKGDGNYGYTF
TRBV6-6,TRBJ1-5,14,CASHGGRNNQPQHF
TRBV18,TRBJ1-6,15,CASSPGSQGYSPLHF
TRBV5-5,TRBJ1-5,16,CASSLATGGSNQPQHF
TRBV28,TRBJ1-2,17,CASSFQGASYVDYGYTF
TRBV19,TRBJ2-1,15,CASSMVPGSNNEQFF
TRBV7-2,TRBJ1-1,14,CASSVGQGWIGAFF
TRBV9,TRBJ1-4,15,CASSVDTRGTEKLFF
TRBV27,TRBJ2-5,13,CASSLHTQETQYF
TRBV10-2,TRBJ2-1,14,CASGRVSFSNEQFF
TRBV28,TRBJ1-5,15,CASSLGGEFVQPQHF
TRBV19,TRBJ2-6,17,CASSESGGYSGANVLTF
TRBV11-3,TRBJ2-3,18,CASSSPGLAGGSGDTQYF
TRBV29-1,TRBJ2-1,12,CSVGQGANEQFF
TRBV28,TRBJ2-7,19,CASSYYRSGTGTNSYEQYF
TRBV4-3,TRBJ2-7,15,CASSQDGGAGYEQYF
TRBV2,TRBJ1-1,14,CARGGVDGNTEAFF
TRBV27,TRBJ2-2,16,CASSPGTSGRTGELFF
TRBV6-5,TRBJ2-7,14,CASSSDRVPYEQYF
TRBV5-4,TRBJ2-2,15,CASSPSGSGTGELFF